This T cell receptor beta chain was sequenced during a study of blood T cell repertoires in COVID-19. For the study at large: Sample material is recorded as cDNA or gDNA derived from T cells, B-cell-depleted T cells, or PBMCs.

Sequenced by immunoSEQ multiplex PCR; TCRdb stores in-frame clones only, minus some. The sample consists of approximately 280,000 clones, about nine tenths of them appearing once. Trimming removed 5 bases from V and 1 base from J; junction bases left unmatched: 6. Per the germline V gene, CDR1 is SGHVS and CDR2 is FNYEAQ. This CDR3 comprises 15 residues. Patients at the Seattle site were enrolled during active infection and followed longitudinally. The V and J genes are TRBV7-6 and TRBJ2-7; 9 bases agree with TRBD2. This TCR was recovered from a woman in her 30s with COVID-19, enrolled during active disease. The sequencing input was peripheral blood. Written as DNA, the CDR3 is TGTGCCAGCAGCCAGGCTAGCGGGGATTCCTACGAGCAGTACTTC. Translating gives CASSQASGDSYEQYF.